What follows are 25 T cell receptor beta chains derived from one specimen sequenced in a study of blood T cell repertoires in COVID-19. Clones were sequenced by immunoSEQ multiplex PCR, and TCRdb holds only the in-frame ones, with some missing. The table lists 60,000 to 65,000 clones, about 74% of them singletons. Material: peripheral blood. The receptors shown here come from a woman older than 75 with acute or convalescent COVID-19.

This clone occurred many times. The chain uses TRBV5-1 and TRBJ2-7, with D possibly being TRBD1 (5 bases). Germline lookup yields CDR1 SGHRS and CDR2 YFSETQ. V was cut by 2 bases and J by 10 bases, with 13 bases left in between. The CDR3 runs to 12 residues. CDR3 sequence reads: CASSFSQGYQYF. The CDR3 nucleotides are TGCGCCAGCAGCTTTTCTCAGGGCTATCAGTACTTC.

CDR3 sequence (DNA): TGTGCCAGCAGCTTAGATATGCTAGCGGGGGCCTACGAGCAGTACTTC. Its translation is CASSLDMLAGAYEQYF. This chain links TRBV11-2 with TRBJ2-7, with 10 bases identical to TRBD2. The V segment lost 0 bases and the J segment 2 bases; nucleotides outside the gene matches: 4. The CDR3 length is 16 residues. Germline V lookup: CDR1 SGHAT, CDR2 FQNNGV.

The chain uses TRBV21-1 and TRBJ2-7; the D segment call TRBD1 is taken from the table without a DNA check. TRBV21-1 represents a pseudogene. The CDR3 length is 17 residues. As DNA, the CDR3 is TGTGCCAGCAGCAAAGCCCCCGGCAGGCGAATTACCTACGAGCAGTACTTC. Amino acid sequence: CASSKAPGRRITYEQYF.

This clone was detected once. The chain joins TRBV5-1 to TRBJ2-2; TRBD1 matches at 10 bases. The ends lost 3 bases at V and 4 bases at J; junction bases unmatched: 6. Germline loops: CDR1 SGHRS, CDR2 YFSETQ. The CDR3 extends over 16 amino acids. The CDR3 coding sequence is TGCGCCAGCAGCTACCGGGACAGGGGAGGCACCGGGGAGCTGTTTTTT. This encodes CASSYRDRGGTGELFF.

This chain uses TRBV6-2 or TRBV6-3 with TRBJ1-2; the match to TRBD1 covers 9 bases. V lost 6 bases to trimming and J lost 1 base; unmatched junction nucleotides: 3. Germline V gene data show CDR1 as MNHEY and CDR2 as SVGEGT. The CDR3 has 14 residues. For the CDR3, the DNA is TGTGCCAGCAGCCGGGACAGGGATAACTATGGCTACACCTTC. The encoded protein is CASSRDRDNYGYTF.

The chain recombines TRBV5-1 with TRBJ2-2; 9 positions match TRBD2. V trimming: 4 bases; J trimming: 3 bases; junction bases outside the gene matches: 7. CDR1 is SGHRS and CDR2 is YFSETQ in the germline V gene. This CDR3 has 16 residues. The CDR3: CASSVGLASHTGELFF. Here the CDR3 DNA reads TGCGCCAGCAGCGTCGGACTAGCGTCGCACACCGGGGAGCTGTTTTTT. Full variable domain (remainder filled in from reference TRBV5-1 and TRBJ2-2): KAGVTQTPRYLIKTRGQQVTLSCSPISGHRSVSWYQQTPGQGLQFLFEYFSETQRNKGNFPGRFSGRQFSNSRSEMNVSTLELGDSALYLCASSVGLASHTGELFFGEGSRLTVL.

The CDR3 sequence: CASSFPGTGKGYTF. CDR3 sequence (DNA): TGTGCCAGCAGTTTTCCCGGGACAGGGAAAGGCTACACCTTC. The chain joins TRBV6-5 to TRBJ1-2, with 9 bases aligning to TRBD1. The CDR3 is 14 residues long. The J segment lost 8 bases and the V segment lost 4 bases, leaving 8 bases of the junction unmatched. The germline V gene encodes CDR1 MNHEY and CDR2 SVGAGI.

The rearrangement uses TRBV28 and TRBJ2-7; no definite D call. CDR1 is MDHEN and CDR2 is SYDVKM in the germline V gene. The V end was cut by 7 bases, the J end by 0 bases, with 16 bases between. The CDR3 spans 15 residues. CDR3 sequence reads: CASTLTSLSSYEQYF. In DNA form, the CDR3 reads TGTGCCAGCACCCTCACGTCACTGAGCTCCTACGAGCAGTACTTC. Full variable domain (outside the CDR3, taken from reference TRBV28 and TRBJ2-7): DVKVTQSSRYLVKRTGEKVFLECVQDMDHENMFWYRQDPGLGLRLIYFSYDVKMKEKGDIPEGYSVSREKKERFSLILESASTNQTSMYLCASTLTSLSSYEQYFGPGTRLTVT.

V and J are TRBV28 and TRBJ2-3, with D perhaps TRBD1 (5 bases). Looked up from germline, CDR1 is MDHEN and CDR2 is SYDVKM. V was pared by 2 bases and J by 4 bases, with 10 bases between. The CDR3 covers 14 residues. In DNA, the CDR3 is TGTGCCAGCAGTTTACTGCAGGGCCCAGATACGCAGTATTTT. It encodes CASSLLQGPDTQYF.

The rearrangement joins TRBV7-2 to TRBJ2-3; 12 positions match TRBD2. After removal of 2 bases from V and 5 bases from J, the junction contained 2 bases not matched to a gene. This CDR3 contains 15 residues. Germline values: CDR1 SGHTA, CDR2 FQGNSA. CDR3 loop: CASSLTSGRIDTQYF. The CDR3 nucleotides read TGTGCCAGCAGCTTAACTAGCGGGAGGATAGATACGCAGTATTTT.

This chain links TRBV5-1 with TRBJ1-6; D may be TRBD1 (5 bases). Germline CDR1 is SGHRS and CDR2 is YFSETQ. This CDR3 is built from 15 residues. V was clipped by 0 bases and J by 6 bases, with 10 bases between them. DNA for the CDR3: TGCGCCAGCAGCTTGGGGGGGGGAATTAATTCACCCCTCCACTTT. This translates into CASSLGGGINSPLHF.

This clone has more than one count but fewer than ten. The chain has TRBV7-2 and TRBJ2-5, with 7 bases matching TRBD1. Germline trimming cut 5 bases from V and 7 bases from J; bases unmatched to any gene: 13. Germline lookup yields CDR1 SGHTA and CDR2 FQGNSA. The CDR3 runs 15 residues. The CDR3 DNA reads TGTGCCAGCAGCACCGACAGGGTACCCAAGGGGACCCAGTACTTC. Its translation: CASSTDRVPKGTQYF.

This chain links TRBV5-1 with TRBJ1-2; 9 bases fit TRBD1. The germline gives CDR1 SGHRS, CDR2 YFSETQ. Losses at the gene ends were 1 base for V and 6 bases for J; bases not matched to a gene: 1. This CDR3 has 13 amino acids. For the CDR3, the DNA is TGCGCCAGCAGCTTGAGACAGGGGGATGGCTACACCTTC. Residues: CASSLRQGDGYTF.

The rearrangement uses TRBV5-4 and TRBJ1-4; no definite D call. The V end lost 0 bases, the J end lost 5 bases, and 14 bases lay between the germline ends. From germline, CDR1 is SGHNT and CDR2 YYREEE (reference sequence). This CDR3 has 16 residues. CDR3 sequence (DNA): TGTGCCAGCAGCTTGGACCCCACGGGAGCGAATGAAAAACTGTTTTTT. Residues: CASSLDPTGANEKLFF.

The J gene is TRBJ2-3, the V gene TRBV14; TRBD2 aligns across 8 bases. The CDR3 has 17 amino acids. V trimming: 1 base; J trimming: 5 bases; junction bases outside the gene matches: 11. Germline V gene data show CDR1 as SGHDN and CDR2 as FVKESK. CDR3 in DNA: TGTGCCAGCAGCCAAGCATGGGAGCTAGCGGGCGAAGATACGCAGTATTTT. Its protein product is CASSQAWELAGEDTQYF.

The genes are TRBV29-1 and TRBJ2-7; TRBD1 agrees at 7 bases. J was trimmed by 0 bases and V by 0 bases; bases with no gene match: 8. Germline V lookup: CDR1 SQVTM, CDR2 ANQGSEA. The CDR3 has 16 residues. CDR3 DNA: TGCAGCGTTGAAGATACCGGGACAGCCTCCTCCTACGAGCAGTACTTC. Translating it yields CSVEDTGTASSYEQYF.

The chain joins TRBV9 to TRBJ2-3, with 14 bases matching TRBD2. Germline-derived CDR1 and CDR2 are SGDLS and YYNGEE. The junction had 5 bases not matched to a gene; V was cut back by 4 bases and J by 4 bases. The CDR3 has 16 amino acids. The CDR3 nucleotides read TGTGCCAGCAGCCGGGGACTAGCGGGAGAATCAGATACGCAGTATTTT. Its protein is CASSRGLAGESDTQYF.

The chain links TRBV11-3 to TRBJ2-2; maybe TRBD1 (6 bases). Trimming pared 5 bases from V and 5 bases from J, leaving 15 bases between. The CDR3 contains 15 residues. Germline values: CDR1 SGHNT, CDR2 YENEEA. The CDR3 sequence: CASSKTAQGTGELFF. CDR3 sequence (DNA): TGTGCCAGCAGCAAGACAGCCCAGGGGACCGGGGAGCTGTTTTTT. Full variable domain (remainder filled in from reference TRBV11-3 and TRBJ2-2): EAGVVQSPRYKIIEKKQPVAFWCNPISGHNTLYWYLQNLGQGPELLIRYENEEAVDDSQLPKDRFSAERLKGVDSTLKIQPAELGDSAVYLCASSKTAQGTGELFFGEGSRLTVL.

The chain is built from TRBV19 and TRBJ2-2; 9 nucleotides match TRBD2. J gave up 2 bases and V 3 bases, and 10 bases lay outside the gene matches. Germline V lookup: CDR1 LNHDA, CDR2 SQIVND (reference sequence). The CDR3 loop spans 18 amino acids. CDR3 DNA sequence: TGTGCCAGTAGTATGGGTATCAAAGCGGGAGGAAACACCGGGGAGCTGTTTTTT. Encoded protein: CASSMGIKAGGNTGELFF.

The chain joins TRBV6-2 or TRBV6-3 to TRBJ1-1, with 8 bases aligning to TRBD1. The germline V gene encodes CDR1 MNHEY and CDR2 SVGEGT. This CDR3 contains 17 residues. V was clipped by 6 bases and J by 0 bases; unmatched bases: 12. Written as DNA, the CDR3 is TGTGCCAGCAGCCGATTTCTGACAGGGGATCTGAACACTGAAGCTTTCTTT. Residues: CASSRFLTGDLNTEAFF.

This chain uses TRBV11-3 with TRBJ2-2; D possibly corresponds to TRBD2 (5 bases). The CDR3 contains 12 residues. Trimming took off 5 bases at V and 6 bases at J, with 7 bases between the two ends. CDR1 and CDR2 (germline): SGHNT, YENEEA. CDR3 DNA: TGTGCCAGCAGCGCGGAGGCCGGGGAGCTGTTTTTT. Protein sequence: CASSAEAGELFF. The variable domain in full, completed from reference TRBV11-3 and TRBJ2-2, reads EAGVVQSPRYKIIEKKQPVAFWCNPISGHNTLYWYLQNLGQGPELLIRYENEEAVDDSQLPKDRFSAERLKGVDSTLKIQPAELGDSAVYLCASSAEAGELFFGEGSRLTVL.

The chain has TRBV3-1 (or the pseudogene TRBV3-2) and TRBJ2-7; maybe TRBD1 (5 bases). The CDR3 extends over 16 amino acids. V shed 1 base and J shed 1 base, with 14 bases lying between them. Germline lookup yields CDR1 LGHDT and CDR2 YNNKEL (reference sequence). CDR3 bases: TGTGCCAGCAGCCAAGGGGTTATGCCAGGGTCCTACGAGCAGTACTTC. Translated, it gives CASSQGVMPGSYEQYF.

V is TRBV7-9 and J is TRBJ2-5; the D gene is possibly TRBD2 (6 bases). Germline-derived CDR1 and CDR2 are SEHNR and FQNEAQ (reference sequence). The length of the CDR3 is 15 residues. V was clipped by 5 bases and J by 2 bases, with 15 bases between them. CDR3 amino acids: CASSPPAGPQETQYF. The CDR3 region has the DNA TGTGCCAGCAGCCCGCCAGCGGGCCCACAAGAGACCCAGTACTTC.

J is TRBJ2-5 and V is TRBV20-1; TRBD1 is a possible D gene (6 bases). Trimming pared 4 bases from V and 4 bases from J, leaving 7 bases between. This CDR3 contains 11 residues. The germline CDR1 and CDR2 sequences are DFQATT and SNEGSKA (reference sequence). The CDR3 loop reads CSATGVETQYF. In DNA, the CDR3 is TGCAGTGCTACAGGGGTAGAGACCCAGTACTTC.

This chain connects TRBV7-9 to TRBJ2-3; 11 bases line up with TRBD2. Looked up from germline, CDR1 is SEHNR and CDR2 is FQNEAQ (reference sequence). This CDR3 is 16 amino acids long. Trimming took 2 bases from V and 1 from J; bases not matched to a gene: 2. The CDR3, as DNA: TGTGCCAGCAGCTTAACTAGCGGGGGAGGCACAGATACGCAGTATTTT. Protein product: CASSLTSGGGTDTQYF.